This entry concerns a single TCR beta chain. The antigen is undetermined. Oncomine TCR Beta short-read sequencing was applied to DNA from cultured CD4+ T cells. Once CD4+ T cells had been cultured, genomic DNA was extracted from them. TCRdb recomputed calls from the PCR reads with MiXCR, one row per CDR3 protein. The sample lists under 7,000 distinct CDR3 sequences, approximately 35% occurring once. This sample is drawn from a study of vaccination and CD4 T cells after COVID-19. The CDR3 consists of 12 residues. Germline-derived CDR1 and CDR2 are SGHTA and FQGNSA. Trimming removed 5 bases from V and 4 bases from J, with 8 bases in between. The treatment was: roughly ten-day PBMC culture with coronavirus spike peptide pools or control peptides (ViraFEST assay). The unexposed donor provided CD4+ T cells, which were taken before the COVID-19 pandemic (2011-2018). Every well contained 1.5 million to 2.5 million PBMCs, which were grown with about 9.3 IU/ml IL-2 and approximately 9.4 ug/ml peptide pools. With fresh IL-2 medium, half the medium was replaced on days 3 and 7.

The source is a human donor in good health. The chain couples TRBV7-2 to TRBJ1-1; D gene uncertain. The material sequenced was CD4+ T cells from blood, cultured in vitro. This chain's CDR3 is CASSPTGTEAFF. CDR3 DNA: TGTGCCAGCAGCCCGACGGGCACTGAAGCTTTCTTT.